This TCR beta chain came from a study of T cell responses to AZD1222 COVID-19 vaccine. On this clone itself: Its target is not known.

The table came from immunoSEQ multiplex PCR; TCRdb's copy has only in-frame clones and leaves some out. The repertoire consists of some 97,000 clones, with 80% to 90% occurring once and the leading ten covering just over 4%. Points from the study as a whole: Vaccine-associated CD4 TCRs spanned spike, dominant at 160-218 and 743-854. The study identified only 6 or 7 AZD1222 recipients as seropositive at baseline. Epitopes outside B.1.351 and B.1.1.7 mutated regions reportedly drew nearly half of spike TCRs. Females outnumbered males among donors, who were mostly white British; clonal diversity was possibly underestimated.

Trimming cost V 3 bases and J 4 bases, with 9 bases left between them. There are 12 residues in the CDR3. Germline loops: CDR1 GTSNPN, CDR2 SVGIG (reference sequence). This TCR came from an adult in good health. Source: peripheral blood, taken on day 0 of MenACWY control vaccination. V gene TRBV30 combines with J gene TRBJ1-1; D ambiguous. The CDR3 region is CAWRDGFTEAFF. The CDR3 DNA reads as TGTGCCTGGAGGGACGGCTTCACTGAAGCTTTCTTT.